Each of the 24 T cell receptor beta chains below was sequenced from the same sample in a study of tissue T cells after allogeneic stem cell transplantation (dated by TCRdb to the early 2020s). The sample's time point label is to be understood as: mouse harvest day 14 after allogeneic transplant. Each mouse graft, delivered by tail vein injection, combined 10^6 splenic CD5+ T cells with 10^7 T-cell-depleted bone marrow cells. Library preparation was by the immunoSEQ multiplex PCR assay. TCRdb carries this immuneACCESS record with in-frame sequences only. Its versions omit some clonotypes, under half of them owing to an unresolved V gene in the studies checked, with the rest unexplained. The sample table lists over 4,500 clones, approximately 47% of them with a count of one. The ten largest clonotypes hold approximately 21% of the sample. The material sequenced was gut tissue. These receptors originate from a female BALB/c mouse given C57BL/6 T cells with graft-versus-host disease after an allogeneic hematopoietic cell transplant.

Comment on this clone: The gene symbols are mouse symbols. The sequence runs out 1 residue before the end of the CDR3; the remainder is reconstructed from the germline J gene. The chain uses TRBV20 and TRBJ2-5; 9 bases match TRBD2. Germline loops: CDR1 GFQATS, CDR2 STVNSAI. The V and J ends lost 0 bases and 2 bases, in that order; junction bases with no gene match: 0. The CDR3 contains 14 residues. CDR3 DNA, as far as it was read: TGTGGTGCTAGGGACTGGGGGGGCCAAGACACCCAGTAC. Amino acids: CGARDWGGQDTQY. The entire CDR3 reads CGARDWGGQDTQYF.

This clone occurred a few times. Genes here carry mouse names. The read ends 1 residue shy of where the CDR3 ends; the end is completed using the germline J gene. This chain uses TRBV12-1 with TRBJ1-3, with a weak D call TRBD1 (6 bases). The CDR3 consists of 15 residues. Trimming removed 4 bases from V and 0 bases from J, with 12 bases in between. The germline V gene has CDR1 SGHSN and CDR2 HYEKVE. The part of the CDR3 DNA that was read is TGTGCCAGCTCCCCCAGGGGATATTCTGGAAATACGCTCTAT. This codes for CASSPRGYSGNTLY. The entire CDR3 protein reads CASSPRGYSGNTLYF.

This clone has only a few counts. Gene names refer to mouse genes. The CDR3 loop is CASSLWGADYTF. The DNA read from the CDR3 is TGTGCCAGCAGTCTGTGGGGAGCCGACTACACC. The chain has TRBV26 and TRBJ1-2; D ambiguous. The read finishes 1 residue shy of the CDR3 end, and the germline J gene is used to complete it. The V end was cut by 1 base, the J end by 6 bases, with 6 bases between. Per the germline V gene, CDR1 is KGHPV and CDR2 is FQNQEV (reference sequence). The length of the CDR3 is 12 residues.

As concerns this clone: Mouse germline and gene names are used. The part of the CDR3 DNA that was read is TGTGCCAGCAGCCCCGACAGGGGGTTTTCCAACGAAAGATTATTT. The encoded protein is CASSPDRGFSNERLF. The whole CDR3 protein reads CASSPDRGFSNERLFF. The rearrangement joins TRBV5 to TRBJ1-4; TRBD1 agrees at 9 bases. The DNA ends 1 residue before the CDR3 does, and the rest of the CDR3 is filled in from the germline J gene. In germline, CDR1 is LGHNA, CDR2 YNLKQL (reference sequence). The CDR3 consists of 16 residues. Trimming took 4 bases from V and 0 from J; bases not matched to a gene: 3.

For this clone: The germline and genes are mouse ones. Read coverage stops 1 residue before the CDR3 terminus; the germline J gene supplies the remainder. This chain joins TRBV4 and TRBJ2-7; 11 nucleotides line up with TRBD2. This CDR3 is built from 14 residues. V trimming: 5 bases; J trimming: 7 bases; junction bases outside the gene matches: 7. Germline V gene data show CDR1 as LGHDT and CDR2 as YNNKQL (reference sequence). The CDR3 DNA, read in part, is TGTGCCAGCAGCCTCCGGGACTGGGGGAGCGAACAGTAC. Translated: CASSLRDWGSEQY. The full-length CDR3 reads as CASSLRDWGSEQYF.

Comment on this clone: Gene names refer to mouse genes. The read ends 1 residue early relative to the CDR3; the germline J gene fills the gap. This sequence joins TRBV26 and TRBJ2-3; tentative D call: TRBD1 (6 bases). CDR1 is KGHPV, CDR2 FQNQEV, per germline (reference sequence). Deletions cut 5 bases from V and 2 bases from J, with 11 bases between. The CDR3 covers 14 residues. CDR3 sequence: CASSGDINAETLYF. The covered CDR3 bases are TGTGCCAGCAGTGGGGACATCAATGCAGAAACGCTGTAT.

Concerning this clone: The listed genes are named as in mouse. The observed sequence ends 1 residue before the CDR3 terminus, with the missing tail filled in from the germline J gene. This rearrangement joins TRBV26 to TRBJ2-4; D possibly corresponds to TRBD1 (6 bases). CDR3 size: 15 residues. Germline V CDR1 and CDR2: KGHPV, FQNQEV (reference sequence). V lost 0 bases, J lost 3 bases, and 10 bases lay in between. The part of the CDR3 DNA that was read is TGTGCCAGCAGTCTGTCACAGGGACAACAAAACACCTTGTAC. Its translation: CASSLSQGQQNTLY. The whole CDR3 protein is CASSLSQGQQNTLYF.

Remarks on this clone: The gene names given are mouse names. The DNA read from the CDR3 is TGTGCAAGCAGCTTAGACAGTCAAAACACCTTGTAC. Translating gives CASSLDSQNTLY. The full CDR3 sequence reads CASSLDSQNTLYF. The rearrangement uses TRBV16 and TRBJ2-4; no clear D. The CDR3 end is not reached by the read, which stops 1 residue before it; the germline J gene fills it in. Germline V CDR1 and CDR2: SGHSA, FRNQAP. The CDR3 is 13 amino acids. The V and J ends lost 0 bases and 0 bases respectively, with 1 base between them.

This clone was observed a handful of times. The gene names here belong to mouse. The CDR3 end is not reached by the read, which stops 1 residue before it; the germline J gene fills it in. The V call is TRBV13-2, the J call TRBJ1-2, with D maybe TRBD1 (6 bases). Trimming left V 6 bases short and J 4 bases short, with 13 bases between. The CDR3 spans 13 residues. Germline CDR1 and CDR2: NNHNN and SYGAGS (reference sequence). CDR3 DNA (partial): TGTGCCAGCGTCAAACAGGGAACCTCCGACTACACC. Translation gives CASVKQGTSDYT. The entire CDR3 is CASVKQGTSDYTF.

Points on this clone: The germline and genes are mouse ones. Sequencing ends 1 residue short of the CDR3 end; the germline J gene provides the rest. This chain uses TRBV29 with TRBJ2-7; D not certain. With 2 bases removed from V and 3 bases from J, the gap between germline ends came to 8 bases. CDR1 and CDR2 (germline): MSHET, SYDVDS. CDR3 size: 13 residues. This chain's CDR3 is CASSLSGYYEQYF. The DNA read from the CDR3 is TGTGCTAGCAGTTTAAGTGGTTACTATGAACAGTAC.

A few counts support this clone. Gene names are the mouse ones. The CDR3 goes on 1 residue after the read ends, and that part is filled in from the germline J gene. The rearrangement uses TRBV13-2 and TRBJ2-1; possibly TRBD1 for D (5 bases). Per germline, CDR1 NNHNN and CDR2 SYGAGS (reference sequence). The V and J ends lost 3 bases and 7 bases respectively, with 8 bases between them. CDR3 length equals 12 residues. Incomplete CDR3 DNA: TGTGCCAGCGGTGCAGGGAGGGCTGAGCAGTTC. It specifies CASGAGRAEQF. The full CDR3 is CASGAGRAEQFF.

Note on this clone: The gene names given are mouse names. The chain's CDR3 is CASRGPYAEQFF. The DNA read from the CDR3 is TGTGCCAGCAGGGGGCCCTATGCTGAGCAGTTC. J is TRBJ2-1 and V is TRBV13-1; either TRBD1 or TRBD2 may supply D (5 bases each). The read finishes 1 residue shy of the CDR3 end, and the germline J gene is used to complete it. CDR1 is NSHNY, CDR2 SYGAGN, per germline. The V end lost 5 bases, the J end lost 3 bases, and 6 bases lay between the germline ends. The CDR3 length is 12 residues.

In regard to this clone: The genes are named according to mouse. Read coverage stops 1 residue before the CDR3 terminus; the germline J gene supplies the remainder. The chain employs TRBV13-2 and TRBJ2-3, with 9 bases lining up with TRBD2. The J segment lost 1 base and the V segment lost 0 bases, leaving 6 bases of the junction unmatched. The CDR3 totals 17 residues. Germline CDR1 reads NNHNN; CDR2 reads SYGAGS (reference sequence). Incomplete CDR3 DNA: TGTGCCAGCGGTGATGCTGGGGGGGGCGCGGGTGCAGAAACGCTGTAT. Its translation is CASGDAGGGAGAETLY. The entire CDR3 reads CASGDAGGGAGAETLYF.

Notes on this clone: The gene names given are mouse names. CDR3 residues: CSSSPGQGAETLYF. The DNA read from the CDR3 is TGCTCCAGCAGTCCGGGACAGGGGGCAGAAACGCTGTAT. The chain employs TRBV23 and TRBJ2-3; whether TRBD1, the table's D call, matches the DNA was not checked. The read ends 1 residue early relative to the CDR3; the germline J gene fills the gap. Germline V gives CDR1 KGHTA, CDR2 FQNQQP. The CDR3 is 14 residues long.

This clone turned up a few times. Gene names and germline refer to mouse. The CDR3 end falls 1 residue outside the read, so it is completed with the germline J gene. The V and J genes are TRBV15 and TRBJ2-7; TRBD2 matches 8 bases. Per the germline V gene, CDR1 is SGHND and CDR2 is FRSKSL. The CDR3 sequence is 13 residues long. The ends lost 2 bases at V and 7 bases at J; junction bases unmatched: 4. The CDR3 sequence is CASSLLGGREQYF. The sequenced part of the CDR3 DNA is TGTGCCAGCAGTTTACTGGGGGGACGGGAACAGTAC.

With respect to this clone: The genes and germline here are from mouse. The CDR3 end lies 1 residue beyond the end of the read and is filled in from the germline J gene. V usage is TRBV26 and J usage is TRBJ2-5; perhaps D is TRBD1 or TRBD2 (6 bases each). V dropped 7 bases and J dropped 4 bases, with 12 bases sitting between them. The CDR3 length is 13 residues. Germline-derived CDR1 and CDR2 are KGHPV and FQNQEV (reference sequence). The CDR3 here is CASTGVGEDTQYF. CDR3 bases read: TGTGCCAGCACAGGGGTGGGGGAAGACACCCAGTAC. Filled out from reference TRBV26 and TRBJ2-5, the complete variable domain reads NSKVIQTPRYLVKGQGQKAKMRCIPEKGHPVVFWYQQNKNNEFKFLINFQNQEVLQQIDMTEKRFSAECPSNSPCSLEIQSSEAGDSALYLCASTGVGEDTQYFGPGTRLLVL.

About this clone itself: Mouse germline and gene names are used. The read falls 1 residue short of the CDR3 end, and the missing part is taken from the germline J gene. The chain combines TRBV5 with TRBJ2-4; 9 bases line up with TRBD1. The CDR3 has 14 amino acids. V shed 0 bases and J 7 bases; nucleotides not matched to a gene: 2. Germline lookup yields CDR1 LGHNA and CDR2 YNLKQL (reference sequence). The CDR3 DNA, read in part, is TGTGCCAGCAGCCAAGAGGGGGACAGGGACACCTTGTAC. Translated, it gives CASSQEGDRDTLY. In full, the CDR3 is CASSQEGDRDTLYF.

About this clone itself: The genes and germline here are from mouse. This CDR3 reads CSSSQLGASAETLYF. CDR3 DNA (partial): TGCTCCAGCAGTCAACTGGGGGCTAGTGCAGAAACGCTGTAT. V and J are TRBV23 and TRBJ2-3; the table gives TRBD2 as D, unverified against the DNA. The observed sequence ends 1 residue before the CDR3 terminus, with the missing tail filled in from the germline J gene. Germline assignment: CDR1 KGHTA and CDR2 FQNQQP. The CDR3 is 15 amino acids.

This clone was recorded a few times. Mouse names are used for the genes. Read coverage stops 1 residue before the CDR3 terminus; the germline J gene supplies the remainder. This chain links TRBV15 with TRBJ2-2, with 7 bases aligning to TRBD2. J was trimmed by 3 bases and V by 6 bases; bases with no gene match: 7. Germline-derived CDR1 and CDR2 are SGHND and FRSKSL. The CDR3 loop spans 15 amino acids. Partial CDR3 DNA: TGTGCCAGCAGCCCGGGGGGGAGGGACACCGGGCAGCTCTAC. Translation: CASSPGGRDTGQLY. The whole CDR3 region reads CASSPGGRDTGQLYF. Variable domain in full (rest from reference TRBV15 and TRBJ2-2): DAGVTQTPRHEVAEKGQTIILKCEPVSGHNDLFWYRQTKIQGLELLSYFRSKSLMEDGGAFKDRFKAEMLNSSFSTLKIQPTEPKDSAVYLCASSPGGRDTGQLYFGEGSKLTVL.

On this clone itself: Each gene name is a mouse one. The read falls 1 residue short of the CDR3 end, and the missing part is taken from the germline J gene. The chain joins TRBV3 to TRBJ2-5, with 11 bases fitting TRBD2. Per the germline V gene, CDR1 is SNHLY and CDR2 is FYNGKV (reference sequence). This CDR3 has 14 amino acids. The ends lost 4 bases at V and 4 bases at J; junction bases unmatched: 1. The part of the CDR3 DNA that was read is TGTGCCAGCAGCTCGGACTGGGGGGAAGACACCCAGTAC. The encoded protein is CASSSDWGEDTQY. The whole CDR3 reads CASSSDWGEDTQYF.

Worth noting for this clone: Here the gene names and germline are mouse. Coverage ceases 1 residue before the CDR3 finishes, and the germline J gene fills in the end. The chain employs TRBV19 and TRBJ2-4; 12 bases match TRBD1. Germline V gene lookup returns CDR1 FNHDT and CDR2 SITEND (reference sequence). V dropped 1 base and J dropped 3; count of bases not matched to a gene: 6. This CDR3 is 17 amino acids long. CDR3 DNA, as far as it was read: TGTGCCAGCAGTATAAGGGGACAGGGGGCTGGCCAAAACACCTTGTAC. Translated, it gives CASSIRGQGAGQNTLY. The whole CDR3 reads CASSIRGQGAGQNTLYF.

This clone came up once. Gene names refer to mouse genes. The observed sequence ends 1 residue before the CDR3 terminus, with the missing tail filled in from the germline J gene. V usage is TRBV23 and J usage is TRBJ1-2; TRBD1 is taken as the D call from the table, unchecked against the DNA. Germline CDR1 is KGHTA and CDR2 is FQNQQP. This CDR3 has 15 residues. CDR3 DNA, as far as it was read: TGCTCCAGCAGTCCCTGGACAGGGGGCGACTCCGACTACACC. Translation: CSSSPWTGGDSDYT. The whole CDR3 sequence reads CSSSPWTGGDSDYTF.

This clone has only a few counts. Gene and germline names: mouse. The observed sequence ends 1 residue before the CDR3 terminus, with the missing tail filled in from the germline J gene. This chain connects TRBV23 to TRBJ2-4; TRBD1 is the table's D call and was not checked against the DNA. The CDR3 has 15 residues. Germline assignment: CDR1 KGHTA and CDR2 FQNQQP. The CDR3 spells CSSSQSGTTQNTLYF. The covered CDR3 bases are TGCTCCAGCAGTCAATCCGGGACAACTCAAAACACCTTGTAC.

This clone turned up a few times. Any gene name here is a mouse gene name. The DNA read from the CDR3 is TGTGCAAGCAGCTTAGAGGGGGACACAGAAGTCTTC. Translation: CASSLEGDTEVF. The full CDR3 protein reads CASSLEGDTEVFF. The chain has TRBV16 and TRBJ1-1; weak D call: TRBD1 (5 bases). The read ends 1 residue shy of where the CDR3 ends; the end is completed using the germline J gene. The CDR3 totals 13 residues. CDR1 is SGHSA, CDR2 FRNQAP, per germline. Deletions cut 0 bases from V and 3 bases from J, with 5 bases between.